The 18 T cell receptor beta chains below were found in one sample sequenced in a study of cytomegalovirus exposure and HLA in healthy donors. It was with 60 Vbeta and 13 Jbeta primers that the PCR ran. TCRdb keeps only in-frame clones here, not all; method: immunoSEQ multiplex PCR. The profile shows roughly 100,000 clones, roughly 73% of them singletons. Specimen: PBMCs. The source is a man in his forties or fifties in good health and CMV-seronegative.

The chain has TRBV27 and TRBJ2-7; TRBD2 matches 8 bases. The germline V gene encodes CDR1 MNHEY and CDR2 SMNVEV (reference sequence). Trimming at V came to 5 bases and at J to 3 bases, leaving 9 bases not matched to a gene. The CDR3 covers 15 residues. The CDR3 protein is CASSNPAGAIYEQYF. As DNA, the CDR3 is TGTGCCAGCAGTAACCCAGCGGGGGCGATCTACGAGCAGTACTTC.

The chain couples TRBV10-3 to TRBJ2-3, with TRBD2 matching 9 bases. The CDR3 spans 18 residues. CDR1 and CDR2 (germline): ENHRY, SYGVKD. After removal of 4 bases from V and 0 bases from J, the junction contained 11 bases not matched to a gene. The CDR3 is CAISGPAGGYASTDTQYF. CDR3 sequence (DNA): TGTGCCATCAGTGGCCCAGCGGGGGGTTACGCTAGCACAGATACGCAGTATTTT.

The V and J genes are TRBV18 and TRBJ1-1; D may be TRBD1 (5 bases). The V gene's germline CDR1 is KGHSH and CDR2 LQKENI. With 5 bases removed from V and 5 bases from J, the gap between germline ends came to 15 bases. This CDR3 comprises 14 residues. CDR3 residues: CASSAGQQKTEAFF. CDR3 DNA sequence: TGTGCCAGCTCAGCTGGACAACAAAAAACTGAAGCTTTCTTT. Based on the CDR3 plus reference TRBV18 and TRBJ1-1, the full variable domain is NAGVMQNPRHLVRRRGQEARLRCSPMKGHSHVYWYRQLPEEGLKFMVYLQKENIIDESGMPKERFSAEFPKEGPSILRIQQVVRGDSAAYFCASSAGQQKTEAFFGQGTRLTVV.

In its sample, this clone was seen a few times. CDR3 sequence (DNA): TGCGCCAGCTTCAAATCCAGGGCGGCCACTGAAGCTTTCTTT. Its protein is CASFKSRAATEAFF. This sequence joins TRBV5-1 and TRBJ1-1, with D possibly TRBD1 on 5 matching bases. Germline V lookup: CDR1 SGHRS, CDR2 YFSETQ. The V end lost 7 bases, the J end lost 4 bases, and 17 bases lay between the germline ends. CDR3 length: 14 residues.

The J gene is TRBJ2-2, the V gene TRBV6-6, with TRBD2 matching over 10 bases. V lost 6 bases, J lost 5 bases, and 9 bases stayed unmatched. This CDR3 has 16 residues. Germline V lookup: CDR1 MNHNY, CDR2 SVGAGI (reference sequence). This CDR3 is CASRRTGTSVTGELFF. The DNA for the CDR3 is TGTGCCAGCAGGCGGACCGGGACTAGCGTAACCGGGGAGCTGTTTTTT.

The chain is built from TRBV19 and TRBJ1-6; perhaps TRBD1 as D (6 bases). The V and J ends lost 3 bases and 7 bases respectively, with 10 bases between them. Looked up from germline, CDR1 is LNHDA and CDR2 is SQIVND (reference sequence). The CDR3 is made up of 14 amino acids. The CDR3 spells CASSIAGANSPLHF. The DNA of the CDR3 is TGTGCCAGTAGTATTGCAGGGGCCAATTCACCCCTCCACTTT.

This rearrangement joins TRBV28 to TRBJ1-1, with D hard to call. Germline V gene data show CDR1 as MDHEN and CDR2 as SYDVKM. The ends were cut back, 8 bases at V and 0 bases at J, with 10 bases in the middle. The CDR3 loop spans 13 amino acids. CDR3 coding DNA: TGTGCCAGCCGGGGTGCTATGAACACTGAAGCTTTCTTT. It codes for CASRGAMNTEAFF.

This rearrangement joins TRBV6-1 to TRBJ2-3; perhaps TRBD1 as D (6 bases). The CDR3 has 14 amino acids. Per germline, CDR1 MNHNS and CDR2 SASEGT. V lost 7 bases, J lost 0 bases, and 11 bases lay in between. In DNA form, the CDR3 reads TGTGCCAGCACCCAGGGGCTTAGCACAGATACGCAGTATTTT. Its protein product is CASTQGLSTDTQYF.

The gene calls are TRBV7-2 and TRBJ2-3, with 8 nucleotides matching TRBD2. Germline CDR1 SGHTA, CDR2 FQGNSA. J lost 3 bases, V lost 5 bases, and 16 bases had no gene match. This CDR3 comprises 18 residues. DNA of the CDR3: TGTGCCAGCAGCCTGAATAGCGGGGTTTACATACAAACAGATACGCAGTATTTT. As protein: CASSLNSGVYIQTDTQYF. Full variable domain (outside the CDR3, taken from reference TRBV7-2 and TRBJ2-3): GAGVSQSPSNKVTEKGKDVELRCDPISGHTALYWYRQSLGQGLEFLIYFQGNSAPDKSGLPSDRFSAERTGGSVSTLTIQRTQQEDSAVYLCASSLNSGVYIQTDTQYFGPGTRLTVL.

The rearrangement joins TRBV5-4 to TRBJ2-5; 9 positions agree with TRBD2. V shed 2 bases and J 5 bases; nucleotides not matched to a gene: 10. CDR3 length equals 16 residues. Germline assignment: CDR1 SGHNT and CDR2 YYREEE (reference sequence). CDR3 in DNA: TGTGCCAGCAGCTTAGCTGGGCGGGGGGGCCCTGAGACCCAGTACTTC. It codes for CASSLAGRGGPETQYF.

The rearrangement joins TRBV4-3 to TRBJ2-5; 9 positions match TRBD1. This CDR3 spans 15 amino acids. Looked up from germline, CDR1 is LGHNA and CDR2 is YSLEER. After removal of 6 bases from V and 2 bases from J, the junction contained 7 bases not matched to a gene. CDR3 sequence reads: CASSSQGAIQETQYF. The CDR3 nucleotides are TGCGCCAGCAGTTCACAGGGGGCGATACAAGAGACCCAGTACTTC.

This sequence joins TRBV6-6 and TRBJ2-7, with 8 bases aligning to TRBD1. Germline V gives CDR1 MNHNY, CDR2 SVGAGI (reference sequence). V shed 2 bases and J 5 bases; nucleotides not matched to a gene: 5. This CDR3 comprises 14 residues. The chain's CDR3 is CASSYGQGAHEQYF. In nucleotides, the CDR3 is TGTGCCAGCAGTTACGGGCAGGGGGCACACGAGCAGTACTTC.

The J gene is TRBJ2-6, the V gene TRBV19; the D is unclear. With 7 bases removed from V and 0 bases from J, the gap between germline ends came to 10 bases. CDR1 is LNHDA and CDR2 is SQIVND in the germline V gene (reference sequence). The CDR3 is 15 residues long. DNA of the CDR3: TGTGCCAGTACCCCTCAGTACTCTGGGGCCAACGTCCTGACTTTC. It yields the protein CASTPQYSGANVLTF.

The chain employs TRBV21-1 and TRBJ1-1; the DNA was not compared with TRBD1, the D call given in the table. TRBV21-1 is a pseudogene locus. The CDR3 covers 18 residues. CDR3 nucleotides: TGTGCCAGCAGTGTTTCGTTTTGGGACAGGGTGGGGTACACTGAAGCTTTCTTT. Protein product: CASSVSFWDRVGYTEAFF.

CDR3 coding DNA: TGTGCCAGCAGTTTTAGACATCCCACTGAAGCTTTCTTT. Amino acids: CASSFRHPTEAFF. The chain couples TRBV2 to TRBJ1-1, with D unclear. From germline, CDR1 is SNHLY and CDR2 FYNNEI. Trimming cost V 5 bases and J 4 bases, with 11 bases left between them. The CDR3 is made up of 13 amino acids.

CDR3 loop: CASSLEGFSGNTIYF. The CDR3 nucleotides read TGCGCCAGCAGCTTGGAGGGGTTCTCTGGAAACACCATATATTTT. The V call is TRBV5-1, the J call TRBJ1-3; tentative D call: TRBD1 (5 bases). Deletions cut 0 bases from V and 0 bases from J, with 7 bases between. Germline V gives CDR1 SGHRS, CDR2 YFSETQ. The CDR3 loop spans 15 amino acids.

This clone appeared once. The CDR3 DNA is TGTGCCAGCAGTGAGTTGGGAACGGGAGGCTACACCTTC. Protein: CASSELGTGGYTF. The chain employs TRBV6-1 and TRBJ1-2; no reliable D call. The length of the CDR3 is 13 residues. Deletions cut 3 bases from V and 8 bases from J, with 13 bases between. Germline values: CDR1 MNHNS, CDR2 SASEGT.

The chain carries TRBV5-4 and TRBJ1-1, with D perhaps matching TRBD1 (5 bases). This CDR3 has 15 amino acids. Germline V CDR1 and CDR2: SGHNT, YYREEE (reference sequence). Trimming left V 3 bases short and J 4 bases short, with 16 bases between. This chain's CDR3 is CASSWVGREGTEAFF. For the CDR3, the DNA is TGTGCCAGCAGCTGGGTCGGCAGGGAGGGCACTGAAGCTTTCTTT.